Listed below are T cell receptor beta chains from one sample, sequenced in a study of cytomegalovirus exposure and HLA in healthy donors. The assay was immunoSEQ multiplex PCR, and TCRdb's table has in-frame clones only and misses some. The sample consists of approximately 250,000 clones, roughly 84% of them appearing once. The sequencing input was PBMCs. The receptors originated from a girl aged 2 to 10 in good health and CMV-seronegative. The CDR3 runs from the conserved cysteine through the conserved F or W. A D gene is named only where the DNA matches it firmly. Clone size is not always given. Where it is, it says once, few, many or a class for expanded clones.

clone_size	v_call	j_call	d_call	cdr3_aa	cdr3_nt
once	TRBV12-5	TRBJ2-5	TRBD2	CASALKTGRGGGKTQYF	TGTGCTAGTGCCTTGAAGACGGGGCGGGGGGGCGGGAAGACCCAGTACTTC
.	TRBV7-7	TRBJ2-7	.	CASSASYEQYF	TGTGCCAGCAGCGCGAGCTACGAGCAGTACTTC
.	TRBV27	TRBJ1-5	TRBD1	CASSFGTGDNQPQHF	TGTGCCAGCAGTTTTGGGACAGGGGACAATCAGCCCCAGCATTTT
.	TRBV12-5	TRBJ2-3	TRBD2	CASGWGRAPDTQYF	TGTGCTAGTGGTTGGGGGAGGGCCCCAGATACGCAGTATTTT
.	TRBV5-4	TRBJ2-5	.	CASSLGGRDLTGETQYF	TGTGCCAGCAGCTTGGGCGGACGGGACCTAACAGGGGAGACCCAGTACTTC
.	TRBV2	TRBJ1-4	.	CASSLTGMTNEKLFF	TGTGCCAGCAGTCTAACAGGCATGACAAATGAAAAACTGTTTTTT
.	TRBV2	TRBJ2-2	TRBD1	CASSEADRYTGELFF	TGTGCCAGCAGTGAAGCGGACAGGTACACCGGGGAGCTGTTTTTT
.	TRBV30	TRBJ2-1	.	CAWSRRGGNEQFF	TGTGCCTGGAGCCGCCGAGGGGGCAATGAGCAGTTCTTC
.	TRBV2	TRBJ1-2	.	CASSRDTTPHGYTF	TGTGCCAGCAGCCGGGACACAACTCCGCATGGCTACACCTTC
.	TRBV2	TRBJ2-7	TRBD1	CASSEGQGSSYEQYF	TGTGCCAGCAGCGAAGGACAGGGGAGCTCCTACGAGCAGTACTTC
.	TRBV19	TRBJ2-2	.	CASSAGKGTGELFF	TGTGCCAGTAGCGCGGGGAAGGGGACCGGGGAGCTGTTTTTT
.	TRBV6-1	TRBJ1-2	.	CAVQRSYGYTF	TGTGCCGTTCAGAGGTCCTATGGCTACACCTTC
.	TRBV5-1	TRBJ2-1	.	CASSLNGEQFF	TGCGCCAGCAGCTTGAACGGGGAGCAGTTCTTC
few	TRBV6-4	TRBJ2-7	.	CASTEGTLTYEQYF	TGTGCCAGCACCGAAGGGACTTTAACCTACGAGCAGTACTTC
.	TRBV30	TRBJ2-1	.	CAGGQYGNEQFF	TGTGCCGGAGGGCAGTACGGCAATGAGCAGTTCTTC
.	TRBV7-9	TRBJ2-3	TRBD2	CASSLAAGGTDTQYF	TGTGCCAGCAGCTTGGCAGCGGGAGGGACAGATACGCAGTATTTT
.	TRBV9	TRBJ2-7	TRBD2	CASSVKRLAGPYEQYF	TGTGCCAGCAGCGTAAAAAGACTAGCGGGACCCTACGAGCAGTACTTC
.	TRBV1	TRBJ1-5	.	CTSSRLGPPRDRGPYSNQPQHF	TGCACCAGCAGCCGACTAGGCCCCCCGCGGGACAGGGGTCCTTATAGCAATCAGCCCCAGCATTTT
.	TRBV7-9	TRBJ2-7	TRBD2	CASSSNLAGGPEQYF	TGTGCCAGCAGCTCCAACCTAGCGGGAGGGCCCGAGCAGTACTTC
.	TRBV27	TRBJ2-5	TRBD1	CASSFGQGPWETQYF	TGTGCCAGCAGTTTCGGACAGGGTCCCTGGGAGACCCAGTACTTC
.	TRBV7-9	TRBJ2-5	.	CASSKNDGTRREETQYF	TGTGCCAGCAGCAAGAACGACGGAACGAGAAGGGAGGAGACCCAGTACTTC
.	TRBV5-1	TRBJ2-3	TRBD2	CAASHRPRVAGERGTDTQYF	TGCGCCGCCAGCCACCGCCCGCGGGTAGCGGGAGAGAGGGGCACAGATACGCAGTATTTT
.	TRBV7-6	TRBJ1-4	TRBD1	CASSPSPRTGYNEKLFF	TGTGCCAGCAGCCCTTCACCCCGGACAGGGTATAATGAAAAACTGTTTTTT
.	TRBV7-9	TRBJ1-4	TRBD1	CSSRRQGRGEKLFF	TGTTCCAGCAGACGACAGGGAAGGGGTGAAAAACTGTTTTTT
.	TRBV9	TRBJ2-7	TRBD2	CASSETGGVYEQYF	TGTGCCAGCAGCGAAACGGGGGGGGTCTACGAGCAGTACTTC
once	TRBV4-1	TRBJ2-7	.	CASSQVAGSSYEQYF	TGCGCCAGCAGCCAAGTGGCCGGGTCCTCCTACGAGCAGTACTTC
.	TRBV10-1	TRBJ2-1	TRBD2	CASSESGTKQGNKQFF	TGCGCCAGCAGTGAGTCTGGGACTAAGCAGGGAAATAAGCAGTTCTTC
.	TRBV30	TRBJ2-2	TRBD2	CARAGAGWTGELFF	TGTGCAAGAGCGGGGGCCGGGTGGACCGGGGAGCTGTTTTTT
.	TRBV6-5	TRBJ2-7	.	CASSPSRVEQYF	TGTGCCAGCAGTCCATCCAGGGTTGAGCAGTACTTC
.	TRBV4-1	TRBJ2-2	.	CASSHIGRINTGELFF	TGCGCCAGCAGCCATATAGGCAGGATAAACACCGGGGAGCTGTTTTTT
few	TRBV7-8	TRBJ1-2	.	CASSLRDTQYGYTF	TGTGCCAGCAGCCTCCGGGATACTCAATATGGCTACACCTTC
once	TRBV10-3	TRBJ2-1	TRBD2	CAISDIAGYNEQFF	TGTGCCATCAGTGATATAGCGGGGTACAATGAGCAGTTCTTC
.	TRBV4-2	TRBJ1-4	.	CASSQGGNWIGEKLFF	TGTGCCAGCAGCCAAGGAGGGAACTGGATAGGTGAAAAACTGTTTTTT
.	TRBV4-1	TRBJ2-7	TRBD1	CASSQPTGRSYEQYF	TGCGCCAGCAGCCAACCGACAGGGCGCTCCTACGAGCAGTACTTC
.	TRBV7-2	TRBJ2-2	TRBD2	CASSVLATGELFF	TGTGCCAGCAGCGTACTAGCGACCGGGGAGCTGTTTTTT
.	TRBV10-3	TRBJ2-2	TRBD1	CAISVRGPNGELFF	TGTGCCATCAGTGTAAGGGGGCCAAATGGGGAGCTGTTTTTT
.	TRBV30	TRBJ2-3	.	CAWSVSDTQYF	TGTGCCTGGAGTGTATCTGATACGCAGTATTTT
.	TRBV30	TRBJ2-1	.	CAWMGFAAGKYNEQFF	TGTGCCTGGATGGGCTTCGCGGCCGGGAAATACAATGAGCAGTTCTTC
.	TRBV5-1	TRBJ2-3	TRBD2	CASSSMVWREVADTQYF	TGCGCCAGCAGCTCCATGGTCTGGCGGGAGGTCGCAGATACGCAGTATTTT
.	TRBV5-1	TRBJ2-1	TRBD2	CASSLGLAGGPRSNEQFF	TGCGCCAGCAGCTTGGGGCTAGCGGGGGGCCCCCGATCGAATGAGCAGTTCTTC
.	TRBV4-1	TRBJ2-3	.	CASSPEPPPGRGRDTQYF	TGCGCCAGCAGCCCTGAGCCCCCCCCCGGGAGAGGTAGAGATACGCAGTATTTT
.	TRBV5-1	TRBJ1-5	.	CASSLAPPGVGNQPQHF	TGCGCCAGCAGCTTGGCCCCCCCCGGGGTGGGGAATCAGCCCCAGCATTTT
.	TRBV18	TRBJ2-3	.	CASSRAQGAGFTDTQYF	TGTGCCAGCTCTCGAGCACAAGGGGCGGGGTTCACAGATACGCAGTATTTT
once	TRBV27	TRBJ1-1	.	CANPGNTEAFF	TGTGCTAACCCCGGGAACACTGAAGCTTTCTTT
.	TRBV30	TRBJ2-7	.	CAWSVYLSQGYEQYF	TGTGCCTGGAGTGTTTATTTGTCGCAGGGCTACGAGCAGTACTTC
.	TRBV4-1	TRBJ2-7	TRBD2	CASSQASGGSYEQYF	TGCGCCAGCAGCCAAGCTAGCGGGGGATCCTACGAGCAGTACTTC
few	TRBV27	TRBJ1-5	.	CASSLGRGNQPQHF	TGTGCCAGCAGTTTAGGCAGGGGCAATCAGCCCCAGCATTTT
.	TRBV19	TRBJ2-3	.	CASGVTRDTQYF	TGTGCCAGTGGAGTGACCAGAGATACGCAGTATTTT
.	TRBV30	TRBJ2-3	.	CAWTYGISTDTQYF	TGTGCCTGGACGTACGGGATTAGCACAGATACGCAGTATTTT
few	TRBV5-4	TRBJ2-1	TRBD2	CASSPGTSGSYNEQFF	TGTGCCAGCAGCCCCGGGACTAGCGGCTCCTACAATGAGCAGTTCTTC
.	TRBV6-6	TRBJ1-4	.	CASKPSASGEKLFF	TGTGCCAGCAAACCGAGCGCGTCTGGTGAAAAACTGTTTTTT